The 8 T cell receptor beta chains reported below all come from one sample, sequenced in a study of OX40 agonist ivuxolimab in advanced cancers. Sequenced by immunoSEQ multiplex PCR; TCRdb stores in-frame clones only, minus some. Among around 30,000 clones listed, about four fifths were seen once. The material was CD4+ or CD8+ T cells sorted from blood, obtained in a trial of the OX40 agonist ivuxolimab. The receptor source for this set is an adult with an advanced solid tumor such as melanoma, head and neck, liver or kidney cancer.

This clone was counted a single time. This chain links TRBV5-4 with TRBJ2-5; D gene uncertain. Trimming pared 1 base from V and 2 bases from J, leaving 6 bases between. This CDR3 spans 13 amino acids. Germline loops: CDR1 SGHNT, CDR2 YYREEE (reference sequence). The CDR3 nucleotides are TGTGCCAGCAGCTTGCCAGGACAAGAGACCCAGTACTTC. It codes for CASSLPGQETQYF.

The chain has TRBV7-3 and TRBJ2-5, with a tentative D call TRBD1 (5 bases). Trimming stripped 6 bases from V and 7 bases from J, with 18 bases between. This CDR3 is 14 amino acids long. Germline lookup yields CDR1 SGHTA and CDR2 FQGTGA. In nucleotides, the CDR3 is TGTGCCAGCAGTTCGGACACTCCCGATGGGACCCAGTACTTC. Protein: CASSSDTPDGTQYF.

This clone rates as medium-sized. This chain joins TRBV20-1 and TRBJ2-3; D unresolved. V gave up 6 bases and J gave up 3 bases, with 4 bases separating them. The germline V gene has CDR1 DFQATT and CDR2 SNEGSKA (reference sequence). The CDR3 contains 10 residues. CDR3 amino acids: CSARTDTQYF. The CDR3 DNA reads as TGCAGTGCCAGAACAGATACGCAGTATTTT.

The CDR3 protein is CASIFGGERNEQFF. CDR3 nucleotide sequence: TGCGCCAGCATTTTCGGGGGAGAAAGGAATGAGCAGTTCTTC. The rearrangement joins TRBV5-1 to TRBJ2-1, with D possibly TRBD2 on 6 matching bases. The CDR3 is 14 amino acids. Per the germline V gene, CDR1 is SGHRS and CDR2 is YFSETQ. The V end lost 6 bases, the J end lost 7 bases, and 17 bases lay between the germline ends. Together with reference TRBV5-1 and TRBJ2-1, the CDR3 gives the full variable domain: KAGVTQTPRYLIKTRGQQVTLSCSPISGHRSVSWYQQTPGQGLQFLFEYFSETQRNKGNFPGRFSGRQFSNSRSEMNVSTLELGDSALYLCASIFGGERNEQFFGPGTRLTVL.

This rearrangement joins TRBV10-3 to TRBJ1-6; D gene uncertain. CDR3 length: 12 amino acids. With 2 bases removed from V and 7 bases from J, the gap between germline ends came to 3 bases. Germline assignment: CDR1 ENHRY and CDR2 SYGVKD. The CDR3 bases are TGTGCCATCAGTGAGGCCAATTCACCCCTCCACTTT. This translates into CAISEANSPLHF.

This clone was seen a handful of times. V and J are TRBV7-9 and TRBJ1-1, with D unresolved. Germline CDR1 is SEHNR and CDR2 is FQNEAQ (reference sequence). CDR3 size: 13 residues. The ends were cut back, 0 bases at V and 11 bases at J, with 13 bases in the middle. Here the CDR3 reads CASSLAPGSEAFF. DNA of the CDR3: TGTGCCAGCAGCTTAGCGCCGGGGTCGGAGGCTTTCTTT.

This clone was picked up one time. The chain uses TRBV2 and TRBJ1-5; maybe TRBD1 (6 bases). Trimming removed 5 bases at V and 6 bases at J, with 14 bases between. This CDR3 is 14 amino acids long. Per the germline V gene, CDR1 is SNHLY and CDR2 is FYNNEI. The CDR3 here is CASSFEAGAQPQHF. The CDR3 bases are TGTGCCAGCAGTTTTGAGGCAGGGGCTCAGCCCCAGCATTTT.

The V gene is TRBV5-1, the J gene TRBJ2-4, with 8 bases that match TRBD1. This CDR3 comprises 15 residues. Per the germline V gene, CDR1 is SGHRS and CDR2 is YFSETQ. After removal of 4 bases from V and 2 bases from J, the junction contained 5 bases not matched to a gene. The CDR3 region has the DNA TGCGCCAGCAGCCTCTGGGACAGGACCAAAAACATTCAGTACTTC. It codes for CASSLWDRTKNIQYF.